This T cell receptor beta chain was captured in a study of cytomegalovirus exposure and HLA in healthy donors. Study results and caveats: According to reports, the classifier identified cytomegalovirus status with high specificity and sensitivity. In a later analysis, V- and J-gene trimming of beta chains associated with a DCLRE1C missense variant, replicated independently. Researchers catalogued some 160 TCR beta chains as cytomegalovirus-associated.

Details on this clone: Antigen: not known.

PCR involved 60 Vbeta and 13 Jbeta primers. The assay was immunoSEQ multiplex PCR, and TCRdb's table has in-frame clones only and misses some. The sample holds some 190,000 clones, around 80% seen once. Germline V gives CDR1 MNHEY, CDR2 SVGAGI. V shed 5 bases, J shed 4 bases, and the junction held 5 bases outside the gene matches. This CDR3 has 14 residues. The source material was PBMCs. The sequence was collected from a young man in good health and CMV-seronegative. V gene TRBV6-5 combines with J gene TRBJ1-5; 7 bases are a match to TRBD1. The CDR3 region is CASSTGVRNQPQHF. The CDR3, as DNA: TGTGCCAGCAGTACAGGGGTCCGGAATCAGCCCCAGCATTTT.